The 32 T cell receptor beta chains in this list originate from one sample, sequenced in a study of T-cell memory formation after mild COVID-19. TCRdb re-called the 5' RACE reads through MiXCR, storing one row per CDR3 protein. The sample lists approximately 250,000 distinct CDR3 sequences, roughly 17% occurring once. Sequencing used PBMCs or a T cell subset sorted from them (not recorded which). Source of these receptors: a young man who had mild COVID-19 (a few samples of this study predate the infection). Cell type and time point are not known.

This clonotype was seen a handful of times. The chain carries TRBV6-5 and TRBJ1-5, with D uncertain. Germline lookup yields CDR1 MNHEY and CDR2 SVGAGI. This CDR3 has 16 residues. Trimming shortened V by 4 bases and J by 3 bases, and 16 bases separated the two germline ends. Here the CDR3 DNA reads TGTGCCAGCAGTTCCAGTGCGGTGGGTGACAATCAGCCCCAGCATTTT. Translating it yields CASSSSAVGDNQPQHF.

This clonotype was seen a handful of times. The chain uses TRBV7-9 and TRBJ2-2, with D unresolved. The V gene's germline CDR1 is SEHNR and CDR2 FQNEAQ (reference sequence). The CDR3 sequence is 14 residues long. The germline V and J ends were trimmed by 1 base and 1 base, with 4 bases remaining between them. CDR3 amino acids: CASSLDLNTGELFF. DNA for the CDR3: TGTGCCAGCAGCTTAGACCTGAACACCGGGGAGCTGTTTTTT.

This clonotype was seen at least ten times. This chain joins TRBV7-3 and TRBJ2-5; 10 bases are a match to TRBD1. J gave up 11 bases and V 5 bases, and 11 bases lay outside the gene matches. In germline, CDR1 is SGHTA, CDR2 FQGTGA. The CDR3 is 14 residues long. DNA of the CDR3: TGTGCCAGCAGCCAAGATCGGACAGGGGGGCCTCAGTACTTC. Translating it yields CASSQDRTGGPQYF.

The V call is TRBV2, the J call TRBJ2-5; D is unclear. Trimming shortened V by 8 bases and J by 0 bases, and 7 bases separated the two germline ends. Germline V gene sequence: CDR1 SNHLY, CDR2 FYNNEI. The CDR3 contains 12 residues. The CDR3 DNA reads as TGTGCCAGCTTTTACTACCAAGAGACCCAGTACTTC. Protein: CASFYYQETQYF.

The J gene is TRBJ2-7, the V gene TRBV5-5, with unresolved D. The CDR3 totals 14 residues. Trimming took 4 bases from V and 3 from J, leaving 14 bases between them. The germline CDR1 and CDR2 sequences are SGHKS and YYEKEE (reference sequence). CDR3 loop: CASSPRPLRYEQYF. CDR3 in DNA: TGTGCCAGCAGCCCCCGTCCGCTCCGCTACGAGCAGTACTTC.

The CDR3, as DNA: TGCGCCAGCAGCCATGTTAGCGGGTGGGCCGGCAATGAGCAGTTCTTC. Its translation is CASSHVSGWAGNEQFF. The J gene is TRBJ2-1, the V gene TRBV4-3, with 7 bases lining up with TRBD2. Germline trimming cut 3 bases from V and 6 bases from J; bases unmatched to any gene: 11. The CDR3 has 16 residues. Germline V lookup: CDR1 LGHNA, CDR2 YSLEER.

This clonotype was counted a few times. As DNA, the CDR3 is TGCAGTGCCCCTCGGGTGGAGGGAAGGGATACTGGAAACACCATATATTTT. It specifies CSAPRVEGRDTGNTIYF. The chain uses TRBV20-1 and TRBJ1-3; unclear D gene. CDR3 size: 17 residues. With 6 bases removed from V and 2 bases from J, the gap between germline ends came to 23 bases. CDR1 DFQATT and CDR2 SNEGSKA come from the germline V gene (reference sequence).

J is TRBJ1-1 and V is TRBV25-1; tentative D call: TRBD1 (6 bases). In germline, CDR1 is MGHDK, CDR2 SYGVNS. Trimming removed 8 bases at V and 6 bases at J, with 16 bases between. The CDR3 spans 13 residues. CDR3 amino acids: CASSRGSLAEAFF. The CDR3 coding sequence is TGTGCCAGCTCTAGGGGGAGTTTGGCTGAAGCTTTCTTT.

The J gene is TRBJ1-5, the V gene TRBV7-9, with no clear D. The germline V and J ends were trimmed by 5 bases and 0 bases, with 17 bases remaining between them. CDR3 length equals 17 residues. Germline-derived CDR1 and CDR2 are SEHNR and FQNEAQ (reference sequence). CDR3 in DNA: TGTGCCAGCAGCCCCCTCAGTTTCGGTTATAGCAATCAGCCCCAGCATTTT. Translating it yields CASSPLSFGYSNQPQHF.

This clonotype appeared a few times. This chain links TRBV7-2 with TRBJ1-1; 7 nucleotides match TRBD1. Germline values: CDR1 SGHTA, CDR2 FQGNSA. Trimming removed 3 bases from V and 3 bases from J; junction bases left unmatched: 1. The CDR3 contains 13 residues. CDR3: CASSFDRDTEAFF. Written as DNA, the CDR3 is TGTGCCAGCAGCTTTGACAGGGACACTGAAGCTTTCTTT.

This clonotype was recorded at least ten times. This sequence joins TRBV4-2 and TRBJ1-2; D not certain. The length of the CDR3 is 14 residues. Germline V gene data show CDR1 as LGHNA and CDR2 as YNFKEQ. Deletions cut 0 bases from V and 0 bases from J, with 5 bases between. The CDR3: CASSQEGSNYGYTF. CDR3 DNA sequence: TGTGCCAGCAGCCAAGAAGGGTCTAACTATGGCTACACCTTC.

This clonotype was counted between two and nine times. The chain is built from TRBV2 and TRBJ2-1; D remains unclear. The CDR3 has 10 amino acids. Trimming removed 8 bases at V and 7 bases at J, with 6 bases between. From germline, CDR1 is SNHLY and CDR2 FYNNEI. CDR3 in DNA: TGTGCCAGCCGTGTTAATGAGCAGTTCTTC. Protein product: CASRVNEQFF.

There are many counts of this clonotype. The rearrangement joins TRBV7-2 to TRBJ2-1; 8 nucleotides match TRBD2. The length of the CDR3 is 15 residues. Germline-derived CDR1 and CDR2 are SGHTA and FQGNSA. The V segment lost 8 bases and the J segment 4 bases; nucleotides outside the gene matches: 10. The CDR3 DNA reads as TGTGCCAGCGCTTCGGGGGGGGCGGCGTACAATGAGCAGTTCTTC. Translated, it gives CASASGGAAYNEQFF.

This clonotype was seen a few times. This chain links TRBV3-1 with TRBJ1-2; tentatively, D is TRBD1 (5 bases). The germline V and J ends were trimmed by 6 bases and 7 bases, with 15 bases remaining between them. Per the germline V gene, CDR1 is LGHDT and CDR2 is YNNKEL (reference sequence). The CDR3 is made up of 13 amino acids. CDR3 coding DNA: TGTGCCAGCAGTCGGTTCAGGGTCGCTGGCTACACCTTC. Translation gives CASSRFRVAGYTF.

CDR3 amino acids: CASTGGHRETQYF. CDR3 nucleotides: TGTGCCAGCACCGGTGGACACCGGGAGACCCAGTACTTC. The chain combines TRBV7-2 with TRBJ2-5; D may be TRBD1 (5 bases). Trimming stripped 7 bases from V and 5 bases from J, with 14 bases between. There are 13 residues in the CDR3. CDR1 and CDR2 from the germline V gene are SGHTA and FQGNSA. Based on the CDR3 plus reference TRBV7-2 and TRBJ2-5, the full variable domain is GAGVSQSPSNKVTEKGKDVELRCDPISGHTALYWYRQSLGQGLEFLIYFQGNSAPDKSGLPSDRFSAERTGGSVSTLTIQRTQQEDSAVYLCASTGGHRETQYFGPGTRLLVL.

The V and J genes are TRBV18 and TRBJ2-3; D may match TRBD1 or TRBD2 (5 bases each). V shed 2 bases and J shed 0 bases, with 9 bases lying between them. Germline V lookup: CDR1 KGHSH, CDR2 LQKENI. The CDR3 sequence is 15 residues long. The CDR3 is CASSPERGSTDTQYF. Here the CDR3 DNA reads TGTGCCAGCTCACCAGAGAGGGGAAGCACAGATACGCAGTATTTT.

This clonotype was counted between two and nine times. The CDR3 sequence is CASSLGPWNIQYF. For the CDR3, the DNA is TGTGCCAGCAGCTTAGGACCTTGGAACATTCAGTACTTC. The rearrangement links TRBV7-3 to TRBJ2-4, with D hard to call. Germline V gives CDR1 SGHTA, CDR2 FQGTGA. The V gene lost 2 bases and the J gene lost 7 bases, with 9 bases spanning the gap. The CDR3 contains 13 residues.

The chain couples TRBV4-3 to TRBJ2-1; D remains unclear. This CDR3 is 13 amino acids long. Deletions cut 1 base from V and 8 bases from J, with 9 bases between. CDR1 and CDR2 (germline): LGHNA, YSLEER. DNA of the CDR3: TGCGCCAGCAGCCAAGCCCGGAGCTATGAGCAGTTCTTC. This codes for CASSQARSYEQFF.

The chain carries TRBV6-5 and TRBJ2-5; 7 bases fit TRBD2. This CDR3 region has 13 residues. In germline, CDR1 is MNHEY, CDR2 SVGAGI. V gave up 4 bases and J gave up 7 bases; unmatched junction bases: 6. CDR3 coding DNA: TGTGCCAGCAGTTTGGGGGGGGAGGCGACCCAGTACTTC. Translated: CASSLGGEATQYF.

The chain employs TRBV5-1 and TRBJ1-6; unclear D gene. Germline V CDR1 and CDR2: SGHRS, YFSETQ. Deletions cut 0 bases from V and 6 bases from J, with 10 bases between. The CDR3 is 15 residues long. CDR3 bases: TGCGCCAGCAGCTTGGACCTACCAAGTAATTCACCCCTCCACTTT. Translating it yields CASSLDLPSNSPLHF.

This clonotype was found many times. V usage is TRBV12-3 or TRBV12-4 and J usage is TRBJ2-1; 8 bases line up with TRBD1. CDR3 length equals 17 residues. V shed 2 bases, J shed 6 bases, and the junction held 12 bases outside the gene matches. For the CDR3, the DNA is TGTGCCAGCAGTTTAAAGGTACTCGGACAGGGCGGCAATGAGCAGTTCTTC. Its protein product is CASSLKVLGQGGNEQFF.

In nucleotides, the CDR3 is TGTGCCAGCAGCAGAACCGGGACGGAATCCTACGAGCAGTACGTC. Protein: CASSRTGTESYEQYV. The J gene is TRBJ2-7, the V gene TRBV5-5, with D perhaps being TRBD1 or TRBD2 (5 bases each). V lost 4 bases, J lost 1 base, and 15 bases lay in between. Germline CDR1 reads SGHKS; CDR2 reads YYEKEE (reference sequence). The CDR3 has 15 residues.

The J gene is TRBJ2-1, the V gene TRBV7-6; unclear D gene. Trimming removed 0 bases at V and 7 bases at J, with 7 bases between. CDR3 length equals 13 residues. CDR1 and CDR2 from the germline V gene are SGHVS and FNYEAQ. This CDR3 is CASSLALGNEQFF. The CDR3 DNA reads TGTGCCAGCAGCTTAGCGCTGGGGAATGAGCAGTTCTTC.

The sample holds many counts of this clonotype. The rearrangement uses TRBV5-1 and TRBJ2-5; D could derive from TRBD1 or TRBD2 (5 bases each). The CDR3 runs 16 residues. Germline V gene data show CDR1 as SGHRS and CDR2 as YFSETQ. V was cut by 0 bases and J by 1 base, with 13 bases left in between. The CDR3 protein is CASSLVPSGTQETQYF. The CDR3 coding sequence is TGCGCCAGCAGCTTGGTCCCATCGGGGACCCAAGAGACCCAGTACTTC. The full variable domain, its missing parts supplied by reference TRBV5-1 and TRBJ2-5, is KAGVTQTPRYLIKTRGQQVTLSCSPISGHRSVSWYQQTPGQGLQFLFEYFSETQRNKGNFPGRFSGRQFSNSRSEMNVSTLELGDSALYLCASSLVPSGTQETQYFGPGTRLLVL.

This clonotype has just a few counts. The rearrangement uses TRBV4-1 and TRBJ2-5; 8 bases match TRBD2. V trimming: 4 bases; J trimming: 3 bases; junction bases outside the gene matches: 10. This CDR3 comprises 16 residues. Germline V gene data show CDR1 as MGHRA and CDR2 as YSYEKL. The CDR3 region has the DNA TGCGCCAGCAGCCTGTACGGGGGGGCCATAAAAGAGACCCAGTACTTC. Protein product: CASSLYGGAIKETQYF.

The genes are TRBV4-3 and TRBJ1-2; weak D call: TRBD1 (5 bases). Germline V gives CDR1 LGHNA, CDR2 YSLEER. The CDR3 consists of 14 residues. Trimming took 2 bases from V and 10 from J, leaving 17 bases between them. Here the CDR3 reads CASSQPGQAADYTF. In DNA, the CDR3 is TGCGCCAGCAGCCAACCCGGACAAGCTGCTGACTACACCTTC.

This clonotype has more than one count but fewer than ten. The V call is TRBV6-5, the J call TRBJ1-1, with D tentatively TRBD1 (5 bases). Looked up from germline, CDR1 is MNHEY and CDR2 is SVGAGI. Deletions cut 2 bases from V and 4 bases from J, with 8 bases between. This CDR3 comprises 13 residues. The CDR3 region is CASSYDGTTEAFF. The CDR3 DNA follows: TGTGCCAGCAGTTACGACGGGACCACTGAAGCTTTCTTT.

This clonotype has a handful of counts. The rearrangement links TRBV2 to TRBJ2-3; a weak D match, TRBD1 (5 bases). Per germline, CDR1 SNHLY and CDR2 FYNNEI. V was pared by 2 bases and J by 0 bases, with 6 bases between. CDR3 length: 14 residues. The CDR3 nucleotides read TGTGCCAGCAGTGAACAGGGAAGCACAGATACGCAGTATTTT. It codes for CASSEQGSTDTQYF.

The chain combines TRBV28 with TRBJ1-1; D perhaps matches TRBD1 (5 bases). Trimming left V 6 bases short and J 11 bases short, with 25 bases between. This CDR3 is built from 15 residues. Germline CDR1 MDHEN, CDR2 SYDVKM. This CDR3 reads CASSHQGTAGVRAFF. The DNA for the CDR3 is TGTGCCAGCAGCCATCAAGGGACGGCAGGTGTGAGGGCTTTCTTT.

This clonotype was seen only a few times. V and J are TRBV6-5 and TRBJ2-3; D is uncertain. From germline, CDR1 is MNHEY and CDR2 SVGAGI. The V gene lost 7 bases and the J gene lost 3 bases, with 5 bases spanning the gap. The CDR3 has 11 amino acids. This CDR3 reads CASKETDTQYF. The DNA for the CDR3 is TGTGCCAGCAAGGAGACAGATACGCAGTATTTT.

This clonotype has a handful of counts. J is TRBJ2-2 and V is TRBV7-2; 7 nucleotides align to TRBD1. Trimming cost V 5 bases and J 1 base; bases outside gene matches: 4. The CDR3 contains 15 residues. Germline V gives CDR1 SGHTA, CDR2 FQGNSA. The CDR3 region is CASSPWTGNTGELFF. CDR3 in DNA: TGTGCCAGCAGCCCTTGGACAGGGAACACCGGGGAGCTGTTTTTT.

The chain carries TRBV5-1 and TRBJ2-7, with D perhaps matching TRBD1 (5 bases). V was pared by 4 bases and J by 1 base, with 27 bases between. CDR1 and CDR2 (germline): SGHRS, YFSETQ. This CDR3 has 19 amino acids. CDR3 amino acids: CASSPAWVKTGSFSYEQYF. CDR3 nucleotide sequence: TGCGCCAGCAGCCCCGCGTGGGTGAAAACAGGATCCTTTTCCTACGAGCAGTACTTC.